This TCR beta chain came from a study of shared clonotypes between healthy human individuals. Study overall: A donor's plate count was three for CD4 naive and three for CD4 memory; CD8 naive had two and CD8 memory one.

Original processing methods: ImmunoSEQ only sent back junction sequences with no quality scores, so filtering was done differently. The protocol was immunoSEQ multiplex PCR, while the TCRdb copy is restricted to in-frame clones and leaves out a portion. V, J and clone size derive from that table, while D and trimming were established from the DNA sequence. This sample has about 2 million clones, with less than 95% found just once. From germline, CDR1 is SGHTA and CDR2 FQGTGA. This CDR3 contains 17 residues. Trimming removed 5 bases at V and 0 bases at J, with 16 bases between. It was CD45RO-negative cells, positively selected for CCR7, that made up naive CD8 cells, with terminally differentiated effector memory CD45RA+ cells excluded.

The receptor was derived from a man between 18 and 29 years old in good health. Sequenced material: naive CD8+ T cells sorted from blood. The chain couples TRBV7-3 to TRBJ2-2; perhaps TRBD2 as D (7 bases). CDR3 nucleotide sequence: TGTGCCAGCAGCCCGTTGGGAGGGGGAGCGAACACCGGGGAGCTGTTTTTT. Translation gives CASSPLGGGANTGELFF.